Listed below are T cell receptor beta chains from one sample, sequenced in a study of Ad26.COV2.S vaccination and SARS-CoV-2 variants. TCRdb's copy holds only in-frame clones and misses some; the assay was immunoSEQ multiplex PCR. Here the sample spans over 85,000 clones, less than 85% being singletons. The sequences come from peripheral blood, collected after recovery from COVID-19. The origin of the receptors is a human donor who had recovered from COVID-19. Both conserved end residues are part of each CDR3. A D gene is named only where the DNA matches it firmly. Some rows mark clone size as missing; the rest say once, few, many or name a class of expanded clone.

TRBV6-5	-	TRBD1	TRBJ2-5	TGTGCCAGCAGCCTACAGGGGCCCAACCAAGAGACCCAGTACTTC	CASSLQGPNQETQYF
TRBV28	-	-	TRBJ2-7	TGTGCCAGCAGTTTGGGAGTTTACGAGCAGTACTTC	CASSLGVYEQYF
TRBV7-2	-	TRBD2	TRBJ2-1	TGTGCCAGCAGCCCCCTCGGACTAGATGCGTTCTTC	CASSPLGLDAFF
TRBV29-1	few	-	TRBJ2-2	TGCAGCGTCCTGAGAGATGGGGAGCTGTTTTTT	CSVLRDGELFF
TRBV6-2/TRBV6-3	-	-	TRBJ1-6	TGTGCCAGCAGTTACTCGATACCGACCTCCTATAATTCACCCCTCCACTTT	CASSYSIPTSYNSPLHF
TRBV7-9	-	TRBD2	TRBJ2-1	TGTGCCAGCAGTAGATATCCCGGGACTAGTGATTACAATGAGCAGTTCTTC	CASSRYPGTSDYNEQFF
TRBV5-6	-	TRBD2	TRBJ2-7	TGTGCCAGCAGCTTTTGGGGGGGCTCCTACGAGCAGTACTTC	CASSFWGGSYEQYF
TRBV5-6	-	-	TRBJ1-3	TGTGCCAGCAGCTTACTGGACGGCTCTGGAAACACCATATATTTT	CASSLLDGSGNTIYF
TRBV2	-	-	TRBJ2-7	TGTGCCAGCAGTGAAGAGGCAGGTCCCTACGAGCAGTACTTC	CASSEEAGPYEQYF
TRBV6-6	-	-	TRBJ2-2	TGTGCCAGCCAGTTACGAGGGGAGCTGTTTTTT	CASQLRGELFF
TRBV5-1	once	TRBD1	TRBJ2-3	TGCGCCAGCAGCCCGACAGGGGAGGTCACAGATACGCAGTATTTT	CASSPTGEVTDTQYF
TRBV5-1	few	-	TRBJ2-6	TGCGCCAGCAGCCTAGGGTCAGGGGCCAACGTCCTGACTTTC	CASSLGSGANVLTF
TRBV3-1/TRBV3-2	-	TRBD1	TRBJ2-3	TGTGCCAGCAGCCAAGCTGGGACAGGGGGAGATACGCAGTATTTT	CASSQAGTGGDTQYF